The T cell receptor (beta chain) described here comes from a study of T cells in narcolepsy. Whole-study context: Healthy controls were enrolled alongside patients with narcolepsy type 1 or type 2.

Only in-frame clones appear in the TCRdb table, and some are missing; sequencing was by immunoSEQ multiplex PCR. Among 23,000 or so clones listed, 84% were seen once. Germline V gene lookup returns CDR1 LNHDA and CDR2 SQIVND (reference sequence). V was trimmed by 7 bases and J by 8 bases, leaving 27 bases between them. The CDR3 spans 17 residues. V usage is TRBV19 and J usage is TRBJ2-1; a possible D gene is TRBD1 (6 bases). Sequenced sample: CD45RA- memory CD4+ T cells from PBMCs. The receptor was isolated from a human donor with narcolepsy. The CDR3 here is CASTSIPRQGRTDEQFF. CDR3 bases: TGTGCCAGTACCAGTATCCCGCGGCAGGGGCGCACCGATGAGCAGTTCTTC.